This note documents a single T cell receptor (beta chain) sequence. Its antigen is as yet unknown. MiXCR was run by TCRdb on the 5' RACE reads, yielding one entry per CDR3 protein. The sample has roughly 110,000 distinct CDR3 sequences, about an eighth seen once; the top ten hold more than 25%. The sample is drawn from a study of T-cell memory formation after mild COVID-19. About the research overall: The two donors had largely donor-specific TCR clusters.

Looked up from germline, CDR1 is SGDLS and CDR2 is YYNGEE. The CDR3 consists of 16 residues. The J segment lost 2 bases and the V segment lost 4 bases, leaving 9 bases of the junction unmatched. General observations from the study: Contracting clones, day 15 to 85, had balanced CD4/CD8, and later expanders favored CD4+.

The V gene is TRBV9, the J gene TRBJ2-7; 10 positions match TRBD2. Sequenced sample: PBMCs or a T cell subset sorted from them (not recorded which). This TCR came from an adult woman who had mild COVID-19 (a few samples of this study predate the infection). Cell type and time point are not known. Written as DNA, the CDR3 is TGTGCCAGCAGCCAAACTAGCGGGGCCAAGCCCTACGAGCAGTACTTC. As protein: CASSQTSGAKPYEQYF.